This T cell receptor (beta chain) comes out of a study of T cell responses to AZD1222 COVID-19 vaccine. Study findings and constraints: Just 5 or 6 AZD1222 recipients tested seropositive at baseline. Receipt of two AZD1222 doses was followed by a rise in Spike-specific TCR breadth and depth.

Libraries were prepared by immunoSEQ multiplex PCR; TCRdb keeps only in-frame clonotypes and omits some of them. Seen here are 130,000 or so clones, roughly 91% observed once, and the top ten hold less than 1.3%. With respect to this clone: Its antigen is currently unknown.

The CDR3 is made up of 11 amino acids. Trimming pared 6 bases from V and 6 bases from J, leaving 7 bases between. Germline values: CDR1 SEHNR, CDR2 FQNEAQ (reference sequence). This rearrangement joins TRBV7-9 to TRBJ2-3; possible D gene TRBD2, 6 bases. The clonotype was recovered from an adult who received the AZD1222 COVID-19 vaccine. The specimen was peripheral blood, collected 28 days after the second AZD1222 dose. CDR3 in amino acids: CASSRGDTQYF. The CDR3, as DNA: TGTGCCAGCAGTCGGGGGGATACGCAGTATTTT.